The clone carrying this T cell receptor beta chain has more than one count but fewer than ten. The antigen is not known. The CDR3 contains 14 residues. From germline, CDR1 is DFQATT and CDR2 SNEGSKA (reference sequence). Trimming stripped 1 base from V and 2 bases from J, with 11 bases between. Diagnostic decisions used clinical symptoms, serum thyroxine and TRAb, thyroid ultrasound and orbital computed tomography. Fresh 10 ml peripheral blood yielded PBMCs. This entry belongs to a study of T cells in Graves' hyperthyroidism and ophthalmopathy. The study's findings and limits: Prediction of ophthalmopathy progression came a median around 6 months pre-onset.

There were TCR beta CDR3 regions amplified from RNA transcripts. First-round RT-PCR of the TCR CDR3 relied on the HTBI primer set. In TCRdb, the multiplex PCR reads were re-called with MiXCR into one record per CDR3 protein. This sample has 300,000 to 400,000 distinct CDR3 sequences, with over 15% found just once. V and J are TRBV20-1 and TRBJ1-1, with D possibly matching TRBD1 (6 bases). The receptor comes from a woman in her fifties or sixties with Graves' hyperthyroidism. The sample consisted of blood. CDR3 loop: CSARVVTGNTEAFF. CDR3 DNA: TGCAGTGCTAGAGTTGTGACAGGTAACACTGAAGCTTTCTTT.